The T cell receptor beta chain described here comes from a study of T cells in Graves' hyperthyroidism and ophthalmopathy. At the level of the study: Peripheral blood sampling occurred at initial diagnosis, before any treatment.

Amplified regions were TCR beta CDR3 sequences from RNA transcripts. During a first-round RT-PCR of the TCR CDR3, the HTBI primer set was used. TCRdb used MiXCR to reprocess the multiplex PCR reads, holding one entry per CDR3 protein. The sample has 500,000 to 650,000 distinct CDR3 sequences, 17% seen once; the top ten hold around 17%. The CDR3 is made up of 14 amino acids. J was trimmed by 4 bases and V by 8 bases; bases with no gene match: 10. The germline V gene has CDR1 MDHEN and CDR2 SYDVKM. Patients were excluded for uncontrolled infection, other autoimmune disease, pregnancy or lactation. Thyroid ultrasound and orbital computed tomography, with clinical symptoms and serum thyroxine and TRAb, informed diagnoses. This clonotype was observed at least ten times.

Sequenced: blood. The chain is built from TRBV28 and TRBJ2-7; 8 positions match TRBD2. This sequence was found in a woman between 18 and 30 years old with Graves' ophthalmopathy. CDR3 sequence (DNA): TGTGCCAGCGGTCCAGGAGCTAGCGGGTACGAGCAGTACTTC. Translating it yields CASGPGASGYEQYF.